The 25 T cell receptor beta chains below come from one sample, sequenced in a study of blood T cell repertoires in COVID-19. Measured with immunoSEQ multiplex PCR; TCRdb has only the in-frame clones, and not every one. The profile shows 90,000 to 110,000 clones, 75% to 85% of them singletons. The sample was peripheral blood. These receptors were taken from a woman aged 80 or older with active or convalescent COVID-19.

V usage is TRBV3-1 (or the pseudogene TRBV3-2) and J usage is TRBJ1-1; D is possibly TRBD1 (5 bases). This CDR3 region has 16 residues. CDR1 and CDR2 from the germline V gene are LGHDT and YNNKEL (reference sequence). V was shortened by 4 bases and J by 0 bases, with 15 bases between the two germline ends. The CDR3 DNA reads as TGTGCCAGCAGCCGGGAACCCAGGGTCTTGAACACTGAAGCTTTCTTT. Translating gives CASSREPRVLNTEAFF.

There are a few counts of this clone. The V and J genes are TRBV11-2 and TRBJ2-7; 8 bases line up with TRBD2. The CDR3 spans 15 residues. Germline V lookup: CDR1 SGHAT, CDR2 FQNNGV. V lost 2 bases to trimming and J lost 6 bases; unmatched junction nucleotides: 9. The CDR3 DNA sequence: TGTGCCAGCAGCTTAATGAGCGGGAGTGGTGTCGAGCAGTACTTC. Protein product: CASSLMSGSGVEQYF.

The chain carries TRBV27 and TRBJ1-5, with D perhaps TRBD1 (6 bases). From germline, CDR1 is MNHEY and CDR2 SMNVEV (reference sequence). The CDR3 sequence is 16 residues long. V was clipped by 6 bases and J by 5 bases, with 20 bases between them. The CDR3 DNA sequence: TGTGCCAGCAGCAAAATCGGGGGGCGAGCGTATCAGCCCCAGCATTTT. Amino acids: CASSKIGGRAYQPQHF.

This CDR3 is CASSRDIYEQYF. The DNA for the CDR3 is TGTGCCAGCAGTAGGGACATCTACGAGCAGTACTTC. The rearrangement uses TRBV12-3 or TRBV12-4 and TRBJ2-7; maybe TRBD1 (6 bases). Trimming took 5 bases from V and 3 from J, leaving 8 bases between them. This CDR3 is 12 amino acids long.

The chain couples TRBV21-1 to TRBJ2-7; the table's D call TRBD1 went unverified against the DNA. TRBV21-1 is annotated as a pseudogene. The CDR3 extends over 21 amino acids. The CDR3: CASSKALYTQLGTLRSYEQYF. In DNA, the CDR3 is TGTGCCAGCAGCAAAGCGCTTTATACGCAATTGGGGACACTGCGCTCCTACGAGCAGTACTTC.

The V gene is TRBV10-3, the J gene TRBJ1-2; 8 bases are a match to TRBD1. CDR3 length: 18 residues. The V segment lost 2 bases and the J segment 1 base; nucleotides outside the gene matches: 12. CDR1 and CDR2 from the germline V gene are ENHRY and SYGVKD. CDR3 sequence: CAISETTGQVKINYGYTF. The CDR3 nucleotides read TGTGCCATCAGTGAGACAACGGGACAGGTCAAGATTAACTATGGCTACACCTTC.

CDR3: CASSLGQGTDTQYF. In DNA, the CDR3 is TGTGCCAGCAGCTTAGGGCAAGGCACAGATACGCAGTATTTT. V usage is TRBV7-2 and J usage is TRBJ2-3; D gene ambiguous. Germline values: CDR1 SGHTA, CDR2 FQGNSA. The CDR3 covers 14 residues. Trimming cost V 1 base and J 1 base, with 6 bases left between them.

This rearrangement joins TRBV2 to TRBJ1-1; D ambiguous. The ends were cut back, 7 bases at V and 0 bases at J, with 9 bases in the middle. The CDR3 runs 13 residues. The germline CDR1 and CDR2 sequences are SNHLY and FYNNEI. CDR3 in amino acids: CASKARLNTEAFF. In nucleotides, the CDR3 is TGTGCCAGCAAGGCCAGGTTGAACACTGAAGCTTTCTTT.

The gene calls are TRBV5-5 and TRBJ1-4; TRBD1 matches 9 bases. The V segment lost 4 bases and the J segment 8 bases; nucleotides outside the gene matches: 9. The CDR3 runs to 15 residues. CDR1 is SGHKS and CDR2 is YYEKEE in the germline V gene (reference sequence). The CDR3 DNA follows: TGTGCCAGCAGCCCCCCCGGGACAGGGCGCGAAAAACTGTTTTTT. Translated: CASSPPGTGREKLFF.

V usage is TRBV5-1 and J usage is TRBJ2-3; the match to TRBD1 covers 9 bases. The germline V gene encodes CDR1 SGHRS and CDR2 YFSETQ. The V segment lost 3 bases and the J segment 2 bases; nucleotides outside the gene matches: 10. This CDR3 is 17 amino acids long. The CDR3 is CASSYPGTGLPTDTQYF. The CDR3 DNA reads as TGCGCCAGCAGCTATCCGGGGACAGGGCTTCCCACAGATACGCAGTATTTT.

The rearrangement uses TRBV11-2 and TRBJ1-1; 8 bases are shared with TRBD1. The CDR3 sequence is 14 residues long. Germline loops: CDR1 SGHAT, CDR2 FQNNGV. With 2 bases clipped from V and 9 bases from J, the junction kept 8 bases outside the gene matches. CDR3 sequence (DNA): TGTGCCAGCAGCTTAAATCAGGGGGCCTCGAAAGCTTTCTTT. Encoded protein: CASSLNQGASKAFF. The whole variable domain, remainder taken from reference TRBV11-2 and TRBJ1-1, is EAGVAQSPRYKIIEKRQSVAFWCNPISGHATLYWYQQILGQGPKLLIQFQNNGVVDDSQLPKDRFSAERLKGVDSTLKIQPAKLEDSAVYLCASSLNQGASKAFFGQGTRLTVV.

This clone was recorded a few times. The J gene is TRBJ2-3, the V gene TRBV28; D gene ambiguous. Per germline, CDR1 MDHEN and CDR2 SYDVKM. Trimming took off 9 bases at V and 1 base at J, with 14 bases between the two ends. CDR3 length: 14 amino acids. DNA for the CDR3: TGTGCCAGAGACACCCCGTGGGGCACAGATACGCAGTATTTT. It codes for CARDTPWGTDTQYF.

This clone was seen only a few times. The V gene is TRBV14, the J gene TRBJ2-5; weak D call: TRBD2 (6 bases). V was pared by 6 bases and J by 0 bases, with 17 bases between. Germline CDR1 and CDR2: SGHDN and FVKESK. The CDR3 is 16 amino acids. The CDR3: CASSPERAGYQETQYF. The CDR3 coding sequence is TGTGCCAGCAGTCCCGAGAGGGCGGGATACCAAGAGACCCAGTACTTC.

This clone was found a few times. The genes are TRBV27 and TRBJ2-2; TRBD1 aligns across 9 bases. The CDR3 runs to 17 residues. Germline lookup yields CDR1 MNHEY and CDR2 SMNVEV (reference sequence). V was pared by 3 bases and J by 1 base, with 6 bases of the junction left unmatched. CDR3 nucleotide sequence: TGTGCCAGCAGTTTGGGACAGGGCGCTTGGAACACCGGGGAGCTGTTTTTT. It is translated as CASSLGQGAWNTGELFF.

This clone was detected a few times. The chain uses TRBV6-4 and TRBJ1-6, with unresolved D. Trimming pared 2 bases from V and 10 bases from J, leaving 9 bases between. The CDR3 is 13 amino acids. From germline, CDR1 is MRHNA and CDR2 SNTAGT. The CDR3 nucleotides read TGTGCCAGCAGTGACGTGAGAGGATCACCCCTCCACTTT. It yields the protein CASSDVRGSPLHF.

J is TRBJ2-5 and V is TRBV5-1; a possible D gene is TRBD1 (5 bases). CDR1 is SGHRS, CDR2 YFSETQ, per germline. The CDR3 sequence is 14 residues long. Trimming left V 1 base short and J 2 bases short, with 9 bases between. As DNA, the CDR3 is TGCGCCAGCAGCTTGATGGACAATCAAGAGACCCAGTACTTC. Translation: CASSLMDNQETQYF.

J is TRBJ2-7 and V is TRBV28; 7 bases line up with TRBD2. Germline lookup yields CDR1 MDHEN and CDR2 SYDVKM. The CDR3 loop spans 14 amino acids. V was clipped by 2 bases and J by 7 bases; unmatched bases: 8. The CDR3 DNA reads TGTGCCAGCAGTTTACCCGGACTAGTCGGGGAGCAGTACTTC. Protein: CASSLPGLVGEQYF.

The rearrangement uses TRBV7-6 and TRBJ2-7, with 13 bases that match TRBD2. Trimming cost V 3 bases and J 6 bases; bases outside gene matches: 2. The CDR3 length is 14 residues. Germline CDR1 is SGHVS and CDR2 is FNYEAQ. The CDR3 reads CASSFGLAGVEQYF. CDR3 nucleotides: TGTGCCAGCAGCTTCGGACTAGCGGGAGTCGAGCAGTACTTC.

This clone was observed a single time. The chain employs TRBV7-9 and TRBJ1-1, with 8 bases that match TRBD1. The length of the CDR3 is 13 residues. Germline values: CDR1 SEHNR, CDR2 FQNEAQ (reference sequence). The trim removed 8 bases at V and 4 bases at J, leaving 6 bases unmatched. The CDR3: CASDDRGGTEAFF. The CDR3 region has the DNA TGTGCCAGCGATGACAGGGGAGGCACTGAAGCTTTCTTT.

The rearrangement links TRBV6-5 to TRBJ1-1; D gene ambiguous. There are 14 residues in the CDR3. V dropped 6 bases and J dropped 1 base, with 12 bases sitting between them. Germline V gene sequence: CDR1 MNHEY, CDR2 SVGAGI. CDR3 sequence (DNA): TGTGCCAGCAGGGAGTGGAGGCCGAACACTGAAGCTTTCTTT. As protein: CASREWRPNTEAFF.

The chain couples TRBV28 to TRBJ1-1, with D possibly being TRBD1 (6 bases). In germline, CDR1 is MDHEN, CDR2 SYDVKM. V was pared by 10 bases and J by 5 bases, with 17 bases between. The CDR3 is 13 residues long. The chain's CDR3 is CAITGGPGTEAFF. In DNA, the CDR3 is TGTGCCATTACGGGGGGGCCTGGGACTGAAGCTTTCTTT.

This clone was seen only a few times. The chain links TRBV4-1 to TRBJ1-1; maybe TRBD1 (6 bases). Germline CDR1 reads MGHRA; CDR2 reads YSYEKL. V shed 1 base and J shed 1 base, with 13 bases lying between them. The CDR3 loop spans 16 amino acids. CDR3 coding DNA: TGCGCCAGCAGCCAAGGCGGGGGCCAGGGGAACACTGAAGCTTTCTTT. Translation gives CASSQGGGQGNTEAFF.

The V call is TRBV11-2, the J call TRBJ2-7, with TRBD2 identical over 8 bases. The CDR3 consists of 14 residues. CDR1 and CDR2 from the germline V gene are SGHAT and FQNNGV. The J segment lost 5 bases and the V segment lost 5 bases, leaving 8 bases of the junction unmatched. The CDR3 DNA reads TGTGCCAGCAGCCTCTCGATTAGCGGGAACGAGCAGTACTTC. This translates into CASSLSISGNEQYF.

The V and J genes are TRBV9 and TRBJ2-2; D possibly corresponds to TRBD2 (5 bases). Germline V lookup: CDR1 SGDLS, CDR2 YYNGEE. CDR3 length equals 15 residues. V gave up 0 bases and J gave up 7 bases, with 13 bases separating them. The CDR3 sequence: CASSVEGLGVGELFF. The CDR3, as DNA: TGTGCCAGCAGCGTAGAAGGTTTGGGAGTCGGGGAGCTGTTTTTT. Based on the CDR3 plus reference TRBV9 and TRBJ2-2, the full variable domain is DSGVTQTPKHLITATGQRVTLRCSPRSGDLSVYWYQQSLDQGLQFLIQYYNGEERAKGNILERFSAQQFPDLHSELNLSSLELGDSALYFCASSVEGLGVGELFFGEGSRLTVL.

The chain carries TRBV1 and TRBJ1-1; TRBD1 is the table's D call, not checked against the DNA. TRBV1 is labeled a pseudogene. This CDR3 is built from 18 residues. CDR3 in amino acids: CTSSEAPGQGFKNTEAFF. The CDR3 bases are TGCACCAGCAGCGAAGCTCCGGGACAGGGATTCAAAAACACTGAAGCTTTCTTT.